This T cell receptor beta chain was retrieved from a study of blood T cell repertoires in COVID-19. Across the whole study: Researchers got acute and convalescent COVID-19 samples from the United States, Italy and Spain. Sample material is recorded as cDNA or gDNA derived from T cells, B-cell-depleted T cells, or PBMCs.

Per the original methods: The authors estimated nucleated cell counts from reference gene primer amplification. Some clones are missing from TCRdb's copy, which holds only in-frame ones; the method was immunoSEQ multiplex PCR. The DNA gave D and trimming, while V, J and clone size come from that table. The sample holds some 190,000 clones; about 80% are singletons and the top ten take 5.5% to 8.5%. This CDR3 is built from 15 residues. V lost 3 bases and J 7 bases, leaving 20 bases between the germline ends. CDR1 is SGHNT, CDR2 YYREEE, per germline (reference sequence). This rearrangement joins TRBV5-4 to TRBJ2-7; a weak D match, TRBD1 (6 bases). This clonotype was sampled from a man aged 55 to 70 with acute or convalescent COVID-19. The sample comprised peripheral blood. The CDR3 sequence is CASSWDGTSSREQYF. In nucleotides, the CDR3 is TGTGCCAGCAGCTGGGACGGGACATCCAGTCGGGAGCAGTACTTC. The whole variable domain, remainder taken from reference TRBV5-4 and TRBJ2-7, is ETGVTQSPTHLIKTRGQQVTLRCSSQSGHNTVSWYQQALGQGPQFIFQYYREEENGRGNFPPRFSGLQFPNYSSELNVNALELDDSALYLCASSWDGTSSREQYFGPGTRLTVT.